What follows are 20 T cell receptor beta chains derived from one specimen sequenced in a study of naive and memory T cell subsets. Whole-study findings and limits: Especially in CD8 cells, naive repertoires contained a few larger clonotypes, possibly CD45RA-re-expressing memory cells.

No cognate antigen is known for these TCRs. Two oligonucleotides, mixed equimolar, formed the beta constant-region primer covering TRBC1 and TRBC2. Four rounds of PCR amplified the ligated cDNA using nested alpha and beta constant-region primers plus SP2. TCRdb passed the UMI-ligation and nested PCR reads through MiXCR, listing each CDR3 protein once. The sample records roughly 92,000 distinct CDR3 sequences, approximately 10% being singletons. Sequencing was carried out using naive CD4+ T cells from blood. These TCRs come from a human donor in good health.

This clonotype was detected a few times. V usage is TRBV12-3 or TRBV12-4 and J usage is TRBJ2-1, with D unclear. The V end was cut by 2 bases, the J end by 8 bases, with 4 bases between. CDR3 length: 11 amino acids. The CDR3 is CASSLRHEQFF. In nucleotides, the CDR3 is TGTGCCAGCAGTTTACGGCATGAGCAGTTCTTC.

This clonotype was found once. The V and J genes are TRBV13 and TRBJ2-2; 12 positions agree with TRBD2. The CDR3 contains 16 residues. The V segment lost 3 bases and the J segment 7 bases; nucleotides outside the gene matches: 6. Germline-derived CDR1 and CDR2 are PRHDT and FYEKMQ (reference sequence). The CDR3 sequence is CASSFGLAGRSGELFF. The CDR3, as DNA: TGTGCCAGCAGCTTCGGACTAGCGGGAAGGAGCGGGGAGCTGTTTTTT. Variable domain in full (rest from reference TRBV13 and TRBJ2-2): AAGVIQSPRHLIKEKRETATLKCYPIPRHDTVYWYQQGPGQDPQFLISFYEKMQSDKGSIPDRFSAQQFSDYHSELNMSSLELGDSALYFCASSFGLAGRSGELFFGEGSRLTVL.

This clonotype was detected only a few times. The rearrangement links TRBV5-4 to TRBJ1-2, with 8 bases identical to TRBD1. Losses at the gene ends were 4 bases for V and 4 bases for J; bases not matched to a gene: 12. In germline, CDR1 is SGHNT, CDR2 YYREEE (reference sequence). CDR3 length: 16 residues. CDR3 protein: CASSTEQGGGIYGYTF. The CDR3 bases are TGTGCCAGCAGCACGGAACAGGGGGGCGGGATCTATGGCTACACCTTC. Variable domain in full (rest from reference TRBV5-4 and TRBJ1-2): ETGVTQSPTHLIKTRGQQVTLRCSSQSGHNTVSWYQQALGQGPQFIFQYYREEENGRGNFPPRFSGLQFPNYSSELNVNALELDDSALYLCASSTEQGGGIYGYTFGSGTRLTVV.

This clonotype occurred many times. CDR3 sequence (DNA): TGTGCCAGCAGCCAAGACAGTTACCAAGAGACCCAGTACTTC. Its translation: CASSQDSYQETQYF. V and J are TRBV4-2 and TRBJ2-5; D is unclear. The ends were cut back, 0 bases at V and 0 bases at J, with 5 bases in the middle. Per germline, CDR1 LGHNA and CDR2 YNFKEQ. The CDR3 covers 14 residues.

V and J are TRBV28 and TRBJ1-4, with D maybe TRBD1 (5 bases). The V gene lost 8 bases and the J gene lost 7 bases, with 14 bases spanning the gap. This CDR3 is 13 amino acids long. Per the germline V gene, CDR1 is MDHEN and CDR2 is SYDVKM. CDR3 residues: CASGNEQVEKLFF. CDR3 sequence (DNA): TGTGCCAGCGGTAACGAACAGGTTGAAAAACTGTTTTTT. The variable domain in full, completed from reference TRBV28 and TRBJ1-4, reads DVKVTQSSRYLVKRTGEKVFLECVQDMDHENMFWYRQDPGLGLRLIYFSYDVKMKEKGDIPEGYSVSREKKERFSLILESASTNQTSMYLCASGNEQVEKLFFGSGTQLSVL.

The gene calls are TRBV24-1 and TRBJ2-1; a possible D gene is TRBD2 (7 bases). The V end was cut by 1 base, the J end by 8 bases, with 14 bases between. The CDR3 runs to 15 residues. Germline V gene sequence: CDR1 KGHDR, CDR2 SFDVKD. CDR3 in amino acids: CATSDFGQGRDEQFF. The CDR3, as DNA: TGTGCCACCAGTGATTTTGGCCAGGGGAGGGATGAGCAGTTCTTC.

The genes are TRBV6-1 and TRBJ2-3, with TRBD2 matching over 7 bases. This CDR3 spans 15 amino acids. From germline, CDR1 is MNHNS and CDR2 SASEGT. Trimming cost V 6 bases and J 6 bases; bases outside gene matches: 12. CDR3 DNA: TGTGCCAGCAGCCTCGAGGGGAGGGGAGGGGATACGCAGTATTTT. Protein: CASSLEGRGGDTQYF.

A few counts support this clonotype. The gene calls are TRBV6-2 or TRBV6-3 and TRBJ2-1; 10 bases line up with TRBD2. Germline CDR1 and CDR2: MNHEY and SVGEGT. CDR3 length: 16 residues. V shed 5 bases and J 5 bases; nucleotides not matched to a gene: 9. CDR3 sequence (DNA): TGTGCCAGCAGTACCCCGTGGAGCGGGGGGGACAATGAGCAGTTCTTC. Amino acid sequence: CASSTPWSGGDNEQFF.

The chain couples TRBV7-9 to TRBJ2-3; D remains unclear. The germline gives CDR1 SEHNR, CDR2 FQNEAQ (reference sequence). Deletions cut 0 bases from V and 2 bases from J, with 9 bases between. CDR3 length: 15 residues. CDR3 coding DNA: TGTGCCAGCAGCTTAGCGAGCAGGTCCACAGATACGCAGTATTTT. This translates into CASSLASRSTDTQYF.

The rearrangement uses TRBV7-2 and TRBJ2-7, with 10 bases lining up with TRBD2. Germline V CDR1 and CDR2: SGHTA, FQGNSA. Germline trimming cut 5 bases from V and 5 bases from J; bases unmatched to any gene: 6. This CDR3 comprises 14 residues. The CDR3 coding sequence is TGTGCCAGCAGCCGACTAGCGGGTGGGGACGAGCAGTACTTC. Its protein is CASSRLAGGDEQYF.

This clonotype was recorded many times. The chain couples TRBV7-2 to TRBJ2-6; D not certain. CDR1 and CDR2 from the germline V gene are SGHTA and FQGNSA. V lost 4 bases to trimming and J lost 1 base, with 2 bases between them. This CDR3 contains 13 residues. The CDR3 sequence: CASSSSGANVLTF. The CDR3 bases are TGTGCCAGCAGCTCTTCTGGGGCCAACGTCCTGACTTTC.

This clonotype occurred a few times. V and J are TRBV4-3 and TRBJ1-4; TRBD1 agrees at 9 bases. Germline loops: CDR1 LGHNA, CDR2 YSLEER. This CDR3 spans 15 amino acids. With 3 bases clipped from V and 8 bases from J, the junction kept 7 bases outside the gene matches. The DNA for the CDR3 is TGCGCCAGCAGCCAGGACAGGGGTGGAGGGGAAAAACTGTTTTTT. It codes for CASSQDRGGGEKLFF.

This clonotype came up a few times. V gene TRBV20-1 combines with J gene TRBJ1-2; D might be TRBD1 (5 bases). Looked up from germline, CDR1 is DFQATT and CDR2 is SNEGSKA (reference sequence). The CDR3 covers 14 residues. V gave up 3 bases and J gave up 4 bases, with 15 bases separating them. The CDR3 DNA follows: TGCAGTGCTAGGGACTCGAGGACACCCTATGGCTACACCTTC. Translating gives CSARDSRTPYGYTF.

This clonotype was observed at least ten times. The rearrangement uses TRBV15 and TRBJ2-3; 7 nucleotides line up with TRBD2. Trimming took 3 bases from V and 3 from J; bases not matched to a gene: 6. The germline V gene has CDR1 LNHNV and CDR2 YYDKDF (reference sequence). The CDR3 has 15 amino acids. The CDR3 here is CATSSRLGGTDTQYF. CDR3 DNA sequence: TGTGCCACCAGCAGCCGATTGGGGGGGACAGATACGCAGTATTTT.

This chain joins TRBV6-6 and TRBJ2-3; 10 positions match TRBD2. Germline V gene sequence: CDR1 MNHNY, CDR2 SVGAGI (reference sequence). The CDR3 is 16 residues long. Trimming removed 0 bases from V and 4 bases from J; junction bases left unmatched: 4. The CDR3 sequence: CASSYSKRGGADTQYF. The DNA of the CDR3 is TGTGCCAGCAGTTACTCGAAGCGGGGGGGGGCAGATACGCAGTATTTT.

This chain connects TRBV25-1 to TRBJ1-5; 9 positions match TRBD1. Germline-derived CDR1 and CDR2 are MGHDK and SYGVNS. The CDR3 length is 16 residues. V shed 6 bases and J 7 bases; nucleotides not matched to a gene: 13. As DNA, the CDR3 is TGTGCCAGCAGCGATGGGACAGGGAGTTGGGACCAGCCCCAGCATTTT. Amino acid sequence: CASSDGTGSWDQPQHF.

The chain has TRBV11-2 and TRBJ1-6; D is unclear. V was pared by 4 bases and J by 7 bases, with 14 bases between. CDR3 length: 15 residues. Germline CDR1 is SGHAT and CDR2 is FQNNGV. CDR3 sequence (DNA): TGTGCCAGCAGCTCCCTCGTTGGAGGGAATTCACCCCTCCACTTT. Translated, it gives CASSSLVGGNSPLHF. The entire variable domain, with the rest obtained from reference TRBV11-2 and TRBJ1-6, is as follows: EAGVAQSPRYKIIEKRQSVAFWCNPISGHATLYWYQQILGQGPKLLIQFQNNGVVDDSQLPKDRFSAERLKGVDSTLKIQPAKLEDSAVYLCASSSLVGGNSPLHFGNGTRLTVT.

The sample holds many counts of this clonotype. This chain links TRBV7-2 with TRBJ1-6; 8 bases are a match to TRBD1. V was clipped by 6 bases and J by 7 bases; unmatched bases: 2. The germline gives CDR1 SGHTA, CDR2 FQGNSA. This CDR3 comprises 13 residues. CDR3 amino acids: CASRRTGNSPLHF. Written as DNA, the CDR3 is TGTGCCAGCAGAAGGACAGGGAATTCACCCCTCCACTTT.

Only a few counts were recorded for this clonotype. The chain is built from TRBV7-9 and TRBJ1-6, with TRBD1 as a possible D gene (6 bases). The CDR3 covers 15 residues. Germline values: CDR1 SEHNR, CDR2 FQNEAQ (reference sequence). V lost 3 bases and J 7 bases, leaving 13 bases between the germline ends. CDR3: CASSLADRYNSPLHF. The CDR3 DNA reads as TGTGCCAGCAGCTTGGCGGACAGATACAATTCACCCCTCCACTTT.

Ten or more counts support this clonotype. The chain has TRBV5-1 and TRBJ2-4; D remains unclear. CDR1 and CDR2 (germline): SGHRS, YFSETQ. The CDR3 has 15 residues. Trimming removed 4 bases at V and 3 bases at J, with 14 bases between. The CDR3 nucleotides are TGCGCCAGCAGCAATGACGGGCTCAACAAAAACATTCAGTACTTC. Amino acids: CASSNDGLNKNIQYF.